One and the same sample provided the 23 T cell receptor beta chains below, sequenced in a study of blood T cell repertoires in COVID-19 (dated by TCRdb to 2019 to 2021). Receptor amplification or capture employed the immunoSEQ multiplex PCR assay. TCRdb re-hosts the immuneACCESS table, in-frame sequences only. Its copies lack some clones; in the studies checked, an unresolved V gene accounts for under half of them, and the cause for the rest is not known. The sample has about 310,000 clones on record, about 90% of them singletons. In total, the top ten clones hold roughly 7.1% of the sample. Source material: peripheral blood. These TCRs come from a woman in her fifties or sixties who had recovered from COVID-19.

CDR3 DNA: TGTGCCAGCAGCCTAGGGGCGGGAGGTTTCCCTGACAGAGATACGCAGTATTTT. Its protein is CASSLGAGGFPDRDTQYF. The V gene is TRBV5-8, the J gene TRBJ2-3; 8 bases agree with TRBD2. This CDR3 spans 18 amino acids. The ends lost 4 bases at V and 5 bases at J; junction bases unmatched: 18. Germline V lookup: CDR1 SGHTS, CDR2 YDEGEE.

CDR3 loop: CASNSGQETQYF. CDR3 coding DNA: TGTGCCAGCAACAGCGGCCAAGAGACCCAGTACTTC. This chain links TRBV2 with TRBJ2-5; D is possibly TRBD2 (5 bases). Per the germline V gene, CDR1 is SNHLY and CDR2 is FYNNEI. The CDR3 sequence is 12 residues long. V lost 7 bases and J lost 1, with 7 bases in between.

CDR3 bases: TGCGCCAGCAGCTTGGCCCCTCAGAACGAGCAGTACTTC. Its translation: CASSLAPQNEQYF. The gene calls are TRBV5-1 and TRBJ2-7; D remains ambiguous. CDR3 length: 13 residues. V lost 0 bases, J lost 5 bases, and 9 bases lay in between. CDR1 is SGHRS and CDR2 is YFSETQ in the germline V gene.

This chain joins TRBV19 and TRBJ1-5, with 10 bases aligning to TRBD1. V shed 5 bases, J shed 6 bases, and the junction held 7 bases outside the gene matches. The CDR3 loop spans 15 amino acids. Germline V gene data show CDR1 as LNHDA and CDR2 as SQIVND (reference sequence). This CDR3 is CASSRTGGESQPQHF. The CDR3 DNA sequence: TGTGCCAGTAGTCGGACAGGGGGTGAAAGTCAGCCCCAGCATTTT.

The chain has TRBV3-1 (or the pseudogene TRBV3-2) and TRBJ1-2, with D hard to call. The V end lost 0 bases, the J end lost 7 bases, and 24 bases lay between the germline ends. The CDR3 sequence is 18 residues long. Germline V gene lookup returns CDR1 LGHDT and CDR2 YNNKEL (reference sequence). In DNA form, the CDR3 reads TGTGCCAGCAGCCAAGATCCCCCGGCAGCCGGGGAGATTTTTGGCTACACCTTC. The encoded protein is CASSQDPPAAGEIFGYTF.

The chain carries TRBV19 and TRBJ2-6; 7 bases are shared with TRBD1. This CDR3 is built from 18 residues. Germline CDR1 reads LNHDA; CDR2 reads SQIVND (reference sequence). The J segment lost 0 bases and the V segment lost 3 bases, leaving 8 bases of the junction unmatched. The CDR3 nucleotides are TGTGCCAGTAGTATGTTCGGACAGGTGCGCTCTGGGGCCAACGTCCTGACTTTC. Protein product: CASSMFGQVRSGANVLTF.

As for this clone: At the DNA level, this CDR3 is encoded by other sequences in the same sample as well. CDR3 sequence (DNA): TGTGCCAGCAGTAGGGACAGGGGGGAGACCCAGTACTTC. Amino acids: CASSRDRGETQYF. V gene TRBV2 combines with J gene TRBJ2-5, with 11 nucleotides matching TRBD1. Trimming cost V 5 bases and J 5 bases; bases outside gene matches: 1. CDR1 SNHLY and CDR2 FYNNEI come from the germline V gene. The CDR3 is 13 residues long.

This clone was counted between two and nine times. The gene calls are TRBV7-2 and TRBJ1-2, with D possibly TRBD1 on 6 matching bases. This CDR3 spans 14 amino acids. Looked up from germline, CDR1 is SGHTA and CDR2 is FQGNSA. The V end lost 8 bases, the J end lost 4 bases, and 17 bases lay between the germline ends. The CDR3: CASSRLGGSYGYTF. CDR3 in DNA: TGTGCCAGCTCTCGGTTAGGGGGATCCTATGGCTACACCTTC.

The chain uses TRBV11-3 and TRBJ2-1; TRBD1 aligns across 10 bases. Looked up from germline, CDR1 is SGHNT and CDR2 is YENEEA. V shed 3 bases and J 7 bases; nucleotides not matched to a gene: 6. The CDR3 spans 15 residues. The CDR3 region is CASSFGDRGRNEQFF. The CDR3 nucleotides are TGTGCCAGCAGCTTTGGGGACAGGGGAAGAAATGAGCAGTTCTTC.

The chain is built from TRBV5-4 and TRBJ1-1; D is ambiguous. Trimming took off 1 base at V and 6 bases at J, with 16 bases between the two ends. The CDR3 is 15 amino acids. The germline V gene encodes CDR1 SGHNT and CDR2 YYREEE (reference sequence). The CDR3 protein is CASSLTGSYSPEAFF. The CDR3 DNA follows: TGTGCCAGCAGCTTGACCGGATCTTATAGCCCTGAAGCTTTCTTT.

The CDR3 region is CASSLYRDSYNEQFF. Written as DNA, the CDR3 is TGTGCCAGCAGTTTATACCGGGACTCGTACAATGAGCAGTTCTTC. V and J are TRBV6-4 and TRBJ2-1, with D possibly being TRBD2 (6 bases). This CDR3 has 15 amino acids. The germline V gene has CDR1 MRHNA and CDR2 SNTAGT. V was pared by 5 bases and J by 4 bases, with 15 bases between.

V gene TRBV6-6 combines with J gene TRBJ2-1; D not resolved. CDR1 is MNHNY and CDR2 is SVGAGI in the germline V gene (reference sequence). V was shortened by 0 bases and J by 9 bases, with 15 bases between the two germline ends. This CDR3 is built from 15 residues. The CDR3 DNA is TGTGCCAGCAGTTACTCGCTTCGATCTGGTAGTGAGCAGTTCTTC. Its translation: CASSYSLRSGSEQFF.

The chain uses TRBV6-2 or TRBV6-3 and TRBJ1-5, with 10 bases matching TRBD1. V lost 0 bases and J lost 5; bases outside the gene matches: 19. The CDR3 contains 21 residues. Germline CDR1 is MNHEY and CDR2 is SVGEGT. Written as DNA, the CDR3 is TGTGCCAGCAGTTACTCCCGAGGCGGGACAGGGGCCCGAGTGAAAGATCAGCCCCAGCATTTT. Residues: CASSYSRGGTGARVKDQPQHF.

The chain recombines TRBV27 with TRBJ1-1; D is undetermined. Germline loops: CDR1 MNHEY, CDR2 SMNVEV (reference sequence). CDR3 size: 15 residues. The V and J ends lost 2 bases and 0 bases respectively, with 10 bases between them. For the CDR3, the DNA is TGTGCCAGCAGTTTAATGGGCAGAGTGAACACTGAAGCTTTCTTT. Translation: CASSLMGRVNTEAFF.

This chain connects TRBV5-1 to TRBJ2-1; TRBD2 matches 14 bases. Unmatched junction bases numbered 2, after V lost 2 bases and J lost 1 base. CDR3 size: 17 residues. Germline V lookup: CDR1 SGHRS, CDR2 YFSETQ. CDR3 sequence reads: CASSFGTSGGSYNEQFF. The CDR3 DNA follows: TGCGCCAGCAGCTTCGGGACTAGCGGGGGATCCTACAATGAGCAGTTCTTC.

This chain uses TRBV6-5 with TRBJ2-5; 7 bases fit TRBD1. The germline CDR1 and CDR2 sequences are MNHEY and SVGAGI. With 8 bases clipped from V and 0 bases from J, the junction kept 3 bases outside the gene matches. The CDR3 covers 13 residues. Written as DNA, the CDR3 is TGTGCCAGCCCGGGACAGAACCAAGAGACCCAGTACTTC. It is translated as CASPGQNQETQYF.

The chain has TRBV19 and TRBJ1-1, with no clear D. In germline, CDR1 is LNHDA, CDR2 SQIVND (reference sequence). V lost 6 bases and J 1 base, leaving 12 bases between the germline ends. CDR3 length: 14 amino acids. The CDR3 DNA is TGTGCCAGTAGGGCCCACCCAGGGAACACTGAAGCTTTCTTT. It is translated as CASRAHPGNTEAFF.

V is TRBV6-6 and J is TRBJ2-4; D gene ambiguous. Trimming pared 6 bases from V and 8 bases from J, leaving 8 bases between. CDR1 and CDR2 from the germline V gene are MNHNY and SVGAGI (reference sequence). The CDR3 length is 11 residues. CDR3 sequence: CASRGGDIQYF. The DNA for the CDR3 is TGTGCCAGCAGAGGCGGCGACATTCAGTACTTC.

This clone was found a few times. The DNA for the CDR3 is TGTGCCAGCACCGAGATGAGGAACACTGAAGCTTTCTTT. This translates into CASTEMRNTEAFF. This chain links TRBV7-8 with TRBJ1-1; D uncertain. CDR3 size: 13 residues. V gave up 7 bases and J gave up 1 base, with 10 bases separating them. Germline V CDR1 and CDR2: SGHVS, FQNEAQ.

The chain joins TRBV27 to TRBJ2-5, with a weak D call TRBD1 (5 bases). Germline values: CDR1 MNHEY, CDR2 SMNVEV (reference sequence). The CDR3 extends over 15 amino acids. V lost 5 bases, J lost 2 bases, and 15 bases lay in between. The CDR3: CASSHRTSRQETQYF. CDR3 bases: TGTGCCAGCAGTCACCGGACATCCCGACAAGAGACCCAGTACTTC.

The rearrangement joins TRBV28 to TRBJ1-4; tentative D call: TRBD1 (6 bases). Deletions cut 5 bases from V and 5 bases from J, with 15 bases between. The CDR3 runs to 15 residues. Germline values: CDR1 MDHEN, CDR2 SYDVKM. In nucleotides, the CDR3 is TGTGCCAGCAGTAGGGGACATCGGAGAAATGAAAAACTGTTTTTT. Translation gives CASSRGHRRNEKLFF.

This chain connects TRBV12-2 to TRBJ1-1. TRBV12-2 is tagged as a pseudogene. The CDR3 is 16 residues long. The CDR3 is CASRPFGLPDRRRAFF. The CDR3 DNA reads as TGTGCAAGTCGCCCATTTGGACTACCGGACCGGCGAAGGGCTTTCTTT.

The chain is built from TRBV9 and TRBJ2-7; D unclear. V gave up 4 bases and J gave up 3 bases, with 14 bases separating them. Germline-derived CDR1 and CDR2 are SGDLS and YYNGEE. The CDR3 runs to 14 residues. CDR3 in DNA: TGTGCCAGCAGCCCCCTTGGCGGTCTCTACGAGCAGTACTTC. Translating it yields CASSPLGGLYEQYF.